This TCR beta chain was obtained from a study of metastatic and nonmetastatic thyroid tumors. Overall study context: Repertoires of blood and of tissue (tumor or nodule) from malignant and benign thyroid patients were compared.

Every patient was untreated before thyroid surgery. Original handling: A distant-metastasis classifier for papillary thyroid cancer was built using CDR3 differences across clinicopathological groups. TCRdb re-called the PCR reads with MiXCR. None of the V and J calls come from the authors' own analysis; TCRdb made them. The sample yields around 45,000 clones, approximately 4.1% seen once. Germline V gene data show CDR1 as SGHTA and CDR2 as FQGTGA. There are 15 residues in the CDR3. Study-wide results and caveats: Reportedly, malignant thyroid tumors had significantly higher TCR beta diversity than benign nodules, in blood and tumor.

This clone has more than one count but fewer than ten. Its antigen is unknown. The junction differs from germline at one of its ends, possibly a read error. This sample also contains other DNA sequences that code for the same CDR3. The sequence was obtained from a female donor with papillary thyroid cancer or a benign thyroid nodule (not recorded which). Some clones in this sample may be carry-over from other donors' samples. The sample consisted of blood. The chain uses TRBV7-3 and TRBJ2-5; TRBD2 agrees at 10 bases. The CDR3 coding sequence is TGTGCCAGCAGCTTAGGTCTAGCGGGAGTGGAGACTCAGTACTTC. Translated, it gives CASSLGLAGVETQYF.